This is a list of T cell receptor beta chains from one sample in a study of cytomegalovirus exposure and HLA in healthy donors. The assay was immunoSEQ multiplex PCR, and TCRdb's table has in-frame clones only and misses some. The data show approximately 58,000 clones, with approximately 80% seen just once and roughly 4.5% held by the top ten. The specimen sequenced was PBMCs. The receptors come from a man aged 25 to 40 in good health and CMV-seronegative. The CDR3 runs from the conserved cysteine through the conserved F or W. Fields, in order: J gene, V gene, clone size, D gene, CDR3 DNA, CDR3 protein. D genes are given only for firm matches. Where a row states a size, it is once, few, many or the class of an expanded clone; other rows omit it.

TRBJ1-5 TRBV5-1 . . TGCGCCAGCAGCTTGGACGGGGGGAATAGCAATCAGCCCCAGCATTTT CASSLDGGNSNQPQHF
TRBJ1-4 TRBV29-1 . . TGCAGCGTTGAAGGGTGGGCGAATGAAAAACTGTTTTTT CSVEGWANEKLFF
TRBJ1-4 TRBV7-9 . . TGTGCCAGCAGCTTAGACCGCGGGGGTGAAAAACTGTTTTTT CASSLDRGGEKLFF
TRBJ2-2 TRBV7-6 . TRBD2 TGTGCCAGCAGCCCACTAGCGGGAAGTACCGCCGGGGGGCTGTTTTTT CASSPLAGSTAGGLFF
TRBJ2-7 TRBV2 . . TGTGCCAGCAATCGTAGGGGGTATTCCTACGAGCAGTACTTC CASNRRGYSYEQYF
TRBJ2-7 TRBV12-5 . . TGTGCTAGTGGTTTATCCCCAGGCCACAACTCCTACGAGCAGTACTTC CASGLSPGHNSYEQYF
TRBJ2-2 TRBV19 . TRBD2 TGTGCCAGTAGTATAGGGGGGGGGTCGGTCACCGGGGAGCTGTTTTTT CASSIGGGSVTGELFF
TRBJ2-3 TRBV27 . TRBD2 TGTGCCAGCAGTTTCTACCTAGCGGGGGCAGATACGCAGTATTTT CASSFYLAGADTQYF
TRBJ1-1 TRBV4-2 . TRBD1 TGTGCCAGCAGCCAAGCCCCGGGACAGGGAGGGCTGTTCTTT CASSQAPGQGGLFF
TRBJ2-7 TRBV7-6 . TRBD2 TGTGCCAGCAGCCCTAGCGGGAGCGGTTACGAGCAGTACTTC CASSPSGSGYEQYF
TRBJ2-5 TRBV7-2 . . TGTGCCAGCAGCCGGGGGGAGACCCAGTACTTC CASSRGETQYF
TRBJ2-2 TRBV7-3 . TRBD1 TGTGCCAGCAGCTTAACCCCGACAGGGATTAACACCGGGGAGCTGTTTTTT CASSLTPTGINTGELFF
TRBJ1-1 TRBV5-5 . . TGTGCCAGCAGCTTGGCGGGGGTGGTGGGAGCTTTCTTT CASSLAGVVGAFF
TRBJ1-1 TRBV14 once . TGTGCCAGCAGCCGCCAGAGAGGAACTGAAGCTTTCTTT CASSRQRGTEAFF
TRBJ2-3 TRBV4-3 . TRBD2 TGCGCCAGCAGCCAAGAAAAATCGGGAGGCGGCACAGATACGCAGTATTTT CASSQEKSGGGTDTQYF
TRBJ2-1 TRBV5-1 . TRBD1 TGCGCCAGCAGCTCCACCCCGACAGGGTCCCATGAGCAGTTCTTC CASSSTPTGSHEQFF
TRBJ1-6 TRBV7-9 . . TGTGCCAGCAGCCACGTCCCATCCAGCTCCTATAATTCACCCCTCCACTTT CASSHVPSSSYNSPLHF
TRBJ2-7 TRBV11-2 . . TGTGCCAGCAGCTACATTACCGGGAGTTACGAGCAGTACTTC CASSYITGSYEQYF
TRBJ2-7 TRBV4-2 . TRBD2 TGTGCCAGCAGCCCCCGCTGGGCGGGGGAGGACGAGCAGTACTTC CASSPRWAGEDEQYF
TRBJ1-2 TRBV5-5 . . TGTGCCAGCAGCCAGGCCGAGAACTATGGCTACACCTTC CASSQAENYGYTF
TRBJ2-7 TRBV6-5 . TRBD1 TGTGCCAGCTATGGGACAGGTGGCCTCTACGAGCAGTACTTC CASYGTGGLYEQYF
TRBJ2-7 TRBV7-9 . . TGTGCCAGCAGCTTAGCCGGGACAAGGCCCTACGAGCAGTACTTC CASSLAGTRPYEQYF
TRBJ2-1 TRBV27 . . TGTGCCAGCAGTTTTAAAGGCCCTGGGGGGGGCAGCTCCTACAATGAGCAGTTCTTC CASSFKGPGGGSSYNEQFF
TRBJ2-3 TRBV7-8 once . TGTGCCAGCAGCCCCCGAACGGGAGTAGATACGCAGTATTTT CASSPRTGVDTQYF
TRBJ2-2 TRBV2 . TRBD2 TGTGCCAGCAGTGTGGGACTAGCGGGAGTATGGGCCGGGGAGCTGTTTTTT CASSVGLAGVWAGELFF
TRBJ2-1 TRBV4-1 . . TGCGCCAGCAGCCATGACAGGAATGAGCAGTTCTTC CASSHDRNEQFF
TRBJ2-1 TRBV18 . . TGTGCCAGCTCACTTAGTGGGGGCACCACCTACAATGAGCAGTTCTTC CASSLSGGTTYNEQFF
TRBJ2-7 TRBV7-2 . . TGTGCCAGCAGCTTAGTAGCTTACGAGCAGTACTTC CASSLVAYEQYF
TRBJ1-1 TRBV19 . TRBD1 TGTGCCAGCCTGGGACAGAAGAACACTGAAGCTTTCTTT CASLGQKNTEAFF
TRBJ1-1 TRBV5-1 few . TGCGCCAGCAGCTTCACAGGTAGCACTGAAGCTTTCTTT CASSFTGSTEAFF
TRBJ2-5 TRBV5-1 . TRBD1 TGCGCCAGCAGCTTGGAGACAGGGGGCGAAAAGACCCAGTACTTC CASSLETGGEKTQYF
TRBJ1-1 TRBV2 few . TGTGCCAGCAGAATAGACAAGACTGAAGCTTTCTTT CASRIDKTEAFF
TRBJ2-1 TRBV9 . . TGTGCCAGCAGCGTAGGAGGGGGTTACAATGAGCAGTTCTTC CASSVGGGYNEQFF
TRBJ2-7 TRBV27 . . TGTGCCAGCAGTTTCGCGGGGCACTATTACGAGCAGTACTTC CASSFAGHYYEQYF
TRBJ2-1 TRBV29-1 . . TGCAGCGTTTCATCAGCCTACAATGAGCAGTTCTTC CSVSSAYNEQFF
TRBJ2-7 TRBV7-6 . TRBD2 TGTGCCAGCAGCTTAGACCCGGGACTAGCGGGAGGGAAAAGCTCCTACGAGCAGTACTTC CASSLDPGLAGGKSSYEQYF
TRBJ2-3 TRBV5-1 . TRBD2 TGCGCCAGCAGCTTGTTGCGGGGGGGTACCACAGATACGCAGTATTTT CASSLLRGGTTDTQYF
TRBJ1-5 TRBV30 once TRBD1 TGTGCCTGGAGCCCTGGGACAGTGACTGACCATTATAGCAATCAGCCCCAGCATTTT CAWSPGTVTDHYSNQPQHF
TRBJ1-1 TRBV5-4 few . TGTGCCAGCAGCGGCGAGGGATCGACTGAAGCTTTCTTT CASSGEGSTEAFF
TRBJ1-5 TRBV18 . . TGTGCCAGCTCACCAGAGGGGAGGGGTAATCAGCCCCAGCATTTT CASSPEGRGNQPQHF
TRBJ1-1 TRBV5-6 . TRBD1 TGTGCCAGCAGCTTGGGCGGGACAGGGATGACTGAAGCTTTCTTT CASSLGGTGMTEAFF
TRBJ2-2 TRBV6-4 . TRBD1 TGTGCCAGCAGAAGACAGGGACCAACCGGGGAGCTGTTTTTT CASRRQGPTGELFF
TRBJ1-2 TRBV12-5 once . TGTGCTAGTGGTCTACCTCAGGGCGGCTACACCTTC CASGLPQGGYTF
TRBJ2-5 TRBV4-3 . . TGCGCCAGCAGCCAAGATCGAGGAGAGACCCAGTACTTC CASSQDRGETQYF